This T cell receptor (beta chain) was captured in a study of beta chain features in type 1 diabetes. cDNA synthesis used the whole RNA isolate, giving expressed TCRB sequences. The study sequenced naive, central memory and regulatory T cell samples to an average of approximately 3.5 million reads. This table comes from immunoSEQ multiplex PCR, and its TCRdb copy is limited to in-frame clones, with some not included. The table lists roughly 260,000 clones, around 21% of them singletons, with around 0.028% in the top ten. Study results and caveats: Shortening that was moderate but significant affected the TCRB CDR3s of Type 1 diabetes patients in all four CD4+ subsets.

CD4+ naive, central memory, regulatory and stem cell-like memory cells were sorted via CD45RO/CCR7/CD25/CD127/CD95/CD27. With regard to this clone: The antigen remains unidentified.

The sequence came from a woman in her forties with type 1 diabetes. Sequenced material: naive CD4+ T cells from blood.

The CDR3 coding sequence is TGTGCCAGCGCATTGGGACAGGGAGGATCTCAGCCCCAGCATTTT. Translated, it gives CASALGQGGSQPQHF. The V and J genes are TRBV7-9 and TRBJ1-5; TRBD1 aligns across 9 bases. Losses at the gene ends were 8 bases for V and 6 bases for J; bases not matched to a gene: 11. Germline V lookup: CDR1 SEHNR, CDR2 FQNEAQ (reference sequence). This CDR3 spans 15 amino acids.